A single T cell receptor beta chain is shown here with its context. In the original processing: Amplification of reference gene primers provided the estimated nucleated cell counts. TCRdb's table, derived via immunoSEQ multiplex PCR, lists solely in-frame clones and lacks some. For V, J and clone size, that table is used; D and trimming come from the DNA. Counted here are 150,000 to 200,000 clones, more than 70% occurring once; the ten biggest clones make up approximately 3%. These data come from a study of blood T cell repertoires in COVID-19. Overall study: Acute-phase and convalescent COVID-19 samples originated in the United States, Italy and Spain. The cDNA or gDNA used as material had been derived from T cells, B-cell-depleted T cells, or PBMCs.

CDR1 is MRHNA and CDR2 is SNTAGT in the germline V gene. This CDR3 has 15 residues. V lost 8 bases, J lost 1 base, and 9 bases stayed unmatched. This sequence joins TRBV6-4 and TRBJ2-3, with 7 bases identical to TRBD1. The specimen sequenced was peripheral blood. This sequence was found in a man between 60 and 70 years old with acute or convalescent COVID-19. The DNA for the CDR3 is TGTGCCAGCTCTATCAACGGACAGGGCACAGATACGCAGTATTTT. Translation: CASSINGQGTDTQYF.